A single sample is the source of the 12 T cell receptor beta chains below, sequenced in a study of shared clonotypes between healthy human individuals. Measured with immunoSEQ multiplex PCR; TCRdb has only the in-frame clones, and not every one. This repertoire shows around 600,000 clones, roughly 95% found once; its top ten account for about 0.11%. CD8 cells regarded as naive lacked CD45RO, were positively chosen for CCR7, and omitted terminally differentiated effector memory CD45RA+ cells. Sequenced material: naive CD8+ T cells sorted from blood. Receptor source: a woman in her thirties in good health.

This clone occurred a few times. This chain joins TRBV7-9 and TRBJ2-7, with TRBD2 as a possible D gene (6 bases). CDR1 and CDR2 (germline): SEHNR, FQNEAQ (reference sequence). This CDR3 region has 14 residues. The V end lost 1 base, the J end lost 5 bases, and 12 bases lay between the germline ends. CDR3 in DNA: TGTGCCAGCAGCTTAGGCGGGACCCCCCACGAGCAGTACTTC. This sequence encodes CASSLGGTPHEQYF.

This clone has more than one count but fewer than ten. J is TRBJ1-1 and V is TRBV29-1; the D gene is possibly TRBD1 (6 bases). Germline V gene sequence: CDR1 SQVTM, CDR2 ANQGSEA. This CDR3 is built from 13 residues. With 6 bases removed from V and 6 bases from J, the gap between germline ends came to 17 bases. The CDR3 sequence: CSVTYRDGAEAFF. In DNA form, the CDR3 reads TGCAGCGTAACTTACAGGGATGGGGCTGAAGCTTTCTTT.

The CDR3 spells CASSPSASYEQYF. The CDR3 coding sequence is TGTGCCAGCAGCCCTAGCGCCTCCTACGAGCAGTACTTC. The genes are TRBV14 and TRBJ2-7; TRBD2 is a possible D gene (6 bases). The V end was cut by 4 bases, the J end by 0 bases, with 7 bases between. The CDR3 contains 13 residues. In germline, CDR1 is SGHDN, CDR2 FVKESK.

The gene calls are TRBV11-2 and TRBJ2-7, with D perhaps TRBD2 (7 bases). This CDR3 has 13 residues. With 1 base removed from V and 5 bases from J, the gap between germline ends came to 9 bases. The V gene's germline CDR1 is SGHAT and CDR2 FQNNGV. The CDR3 loop reads CASSLGGGDEQYF. CDR3 in DNA: TGTGCCAGCAGCTTAGGCGGGGGCGACGAGCAGTACTTC.

J is TRBJ2-7 and V is TRBV28; TRBD2 aligns across 10 bases. The CDR3 has 15 amino acids. Germline V gene sequence: CDR1 MDHEN, CDR2 SYDVKM. V was pared by 7 bases and J by 6 bases, with 12 bases of the junction left unmatched. The CDR3 is CASTLRTSGPLEQYF. Written as DNA, the CDR3 is TGTGCCAGCACGTTACGGACTAGCGGACCTCTCGAGCAGTACTTC.

J is TRBJ2-1 and V is TRBV6-6; TRBD1 or TRBD2 may be the D gene (6 bases each). This CDR3 is 11 amino acids long. Germline V gives CDR1 MNHNY, CDR2 SVGAGI (reference sequence). Trimming stripped 7 bases from V and 9 bases from J, with 10 bases between. The CDR3, as DNA: TGTGCCAGCAATGAGGGGGGTGAGCAGTTCTTC. It codes for CASNEGGEQFF.

The chain carries TRBV28 and TRBJ2-5; 7 bases line up with TRBD2. Matching the DNA end better, TRBJ2-7 makes the J call doubtful. The germline CDR1 and CDR2 sequences are MDHEN and SYDVKM. The CDR3 sequence is 15 residues long. The chain's CDR3 is CASSFMGLAVYEQYF. The CDR3 region has the DNA TGTGCCAGCAGTTTTATGGGGCTAGCGGTCTACGAGCAGTACTTC.

The sample holds one count of this clone. V gene TRBV7-9 combines with J gene TRBJ2-5, with 7 bases identical to TRBD1. The J segment lost 3 bases and the V segment lost 4 bases, leaving 5 bases of the junction unmatched. CDR1 and CDR2 (germline): SEHNR, FQNEAQ (reference sequence). The CDR3 length is 14 residues. The CDR3 loop is CASSWDSYKETQYF. CDR3 DNA sequence: TGTGCCAGCAGCTGGGACAGTTACAAAGAGACCCAGTACTTC.

The gene calls are TRBV6-5 and TRBJ1-2; no clear D gene. With 3 bases removed from V and 4 bases from J, the gap between germline ends came to 9 bases. This CDR3 contains 13 residues. CDR1 and CDR2 (germline): MNHEY, SVGAGI. In nucleotides, the CDR3 is TGTGCCAGCAGTTATGGGAACCCCTATGGCTACACCTTC. This encodes CASSYGNPYGYTF.

The chain links TRBV9 to TRBJ2-3; D possibly uses TRBD1 or TRBD2 (5 bases each). Between the trimmed V and J ends, which lost 3 bases and 2 bases, there was a span of 16 bases. Germline V gene data show CDR1 as SGDLS and CDR2 as YYNGEE. This CDR3 is 16 amino acids long. The CDR3, as DNA: TGTGCCAGCAGCGCCCAACCGGGACGATCCACAGATACGCAGTATTTT. It is translated as CASSAQPGRSTDTQYF.

This clone came up once. This chain joins TRBV29-1 and TRBJ2-1; D call uncertain. The germline V and J ends were trimmed by 4 bases and 8 bases, with 15 bases remaining between them. Germline V gene sequence: CDR1 SQVTM, CDR2 ANQGSEA. CDR3 size: 13 residues. Here the CDR3 reads CSVGLAGLDEQFF. As DNA, the CDR3 is TGCAGCGTTGGCTTAGCCGGGTTGGATGAGCAGTTCTTC.

The chain joins TRBV9 to TRBJ2-2, with 10 bases that match TRBD2. V shed 4 bases and J 7 bases; nucleotides not matched to a gene: 16. Germline V gives CDR1 SGDLS, CDR2 YYNGEE. The CDR3 sequence is 18 residues long. The CDR3 DNA follows: TGTGCCAGCAGCTCCTCAGGGTGGGCTAGCGGGAGCATCGGGGAGCTGTTTTTT. It codes for CASSSSGWASGSIGELFF.